A single sample is the source of the 18 T cell receptor beta chains below, sequenced in a study of early T cells in non-severe SARS-CoV-2 infection. MiXCR, applied by TCRdb to the 5' RACE reads, yields one record per CDR3 protein. The table has under 95,000 distinct CDR3 sequences, approximately 12% seen once. Sequences were obtained from whole blood. The receptors were gathered from an adult who was a healthcare worker with PCR-confirmed SARS-CoV-2 infection or an uninfected control (not recorded which).

This clonotype was seen many times. This chain connects TRBV6-5 to TRBJ1-2; the D gene is possibly TRBD1 (5 bases). V was pared by 0 bases and J by 7 bases, with 15 bases between. This CDR3 region has 15 residues. Germline V gene data show CDR1 as MNHEY and CDR2 as SVGAGI. CDR3 amino acids: CASSYSPGGRAGYTF. CDR3 DNA: TGTGCCAGCAGTTACTCCCCGGGGGGGAGGGCTGGCTACACCTTC.

The V gene is TRBV7-9, the J gene TRBJ1-6, with no clear D. Germline CDR1 reads SEHNR; CDR2 reads FQNEAQ (reference sequence). With 5 bases removed from V and 8 bases from J, the gap between germline ends came to 10 bases. The CDR3 runs 13 residues. In DNA, the CDR3 is TGTGCCAGCAGCCGGACGGTCGATTCACCCCTCCACTTT. As protein: CASSRTVDSPLHF. Together with reference TRBV7-9 and TRBJ1-6, the CDR3 gives the full variable domain: DTGVSQNPRHKITKRGQNVTFRCDPISEHNRLYWYRQTLGQGPEFLTYFQNEAQLEKSRLLSDRFSAERPKGSFSTLEIQRTEQGDSAMYLCASSRTVDSPLHFGNGTRLTVT.

This clonotype showed up many times. An end of the junction differs from the germline gene, which may be a read error. The rearrangement links TRBV3-1 to TRBJ2-5, with unresolved D. Looked up from germline, CDR1 is LGHDT and CDR2 is YNNKEL (reference sequence). The CDR3 length is 13 residues. The DNA for the CDR3 is TGTGCCAGCAGCCAAGAAGTCGCGTTTCTGACCCCCTTC. Amino acid sequence: CASSQEVAFLTPF.

This clonotype was found a few times. V usage is TRBV6-5 and J usage is TRBJ2-5; TRBD1 matches at 9 bases. The junction had 5 bases not matched to a gene; V was cut back by 5 bases and J by 4 bases. Germline V gene data show CDR1 as MNHEY and CDR2 as SVGAGI. The CDR3 totals 14 residues. The CDR3 sequence: CASSPDRGRETQYF. The CDR3 DNA reads TGTGCCAGCAGTCCCGACAGGGGGAGAGAGACCCAGTACTTC.

The sample holds many counts of this clonotype. J is TRBJ2-1 and V is TRBV12-3 or TRBV12-4; D not certain. This CDR3 region has 15 residues. Trimming removed 3 bases from V and 6 bases from J, with 15 bases in between. Here the CDR3 reads CASSLGLGLLNEQFF. As DNA, the CDR3 is TGTGCCAGCAGTTTGGGTCTAGGCTTGCTCAATGAGCAGTTCTTC.

Here the CDR3 DNA reads TGTGCCAGCAGTTTCAGTTCAGGGGGCCCCGTGAAGGCTTTCTTT. Its translation is CASSFSSGGPVKAFF. V usage is TRBV6-5 and J usage is TRBJ1-1; 8 bases map to TRBD1. The CDR3 contains 15 residues. Unmatched junction bases numbered 15, after V lost 4 bases and J lost 11 bases. Germline V gene lookup returns CDR1 MNHEY and CDR2 SVGAGI.

This chain connects TRBV7-9 to TRBJ2-1, with 8 bases lining up with TRBD2. The CDR3 runs 18 residues. CDR1 SEHNR and CDR2 FQNEAQ come from the germline V gene (reference sequence). Germline trimming cut 1 base from V and 1 base from J; bases unmatched to any gene: 9. As DNA, the CDR3 is TGTGCCAGCAGCTTAGAGTCCTGGCCTAGCGGGTCCTACAATGAGCAGTTCTTC. Protein: CASSLESWPSGSYNEQFF. Filled out from reference TRBV7-9 and TRBJ2-1, the complete variable domain reads DTGVSQNPRHKITKRGQNVTFRCDPISEHNRLYWYRQTLGQGPEFLTYFQNEAQLEKSRLLSDRFSAERPKGSFSTLEIQRTEQGDSAMYLCASSLESWPSGSYNEQFFGPGTRLTVL.

This clonotype appeared many times. V and J are TRBV12-3 or TRBV12-4 and TRBJ1-5; D is perhaps TRBD1 (6 bases). The germline V and J ends were trimmed by 7 bases and 0 bases, with 16 bases remaining between them. This CDR3 contains 16 residues. The CDR3 loop reads CASMEAHRVSNQPQHF. CDR3 coding DNA: TGTGCCAGCATGGAGGCGCACAGGGTTAGCAATCAGCCCCAGCATTTT.

This clonotype was counted many times. The V and J genes are TRBV2 and TRBJ1-6, with D maybe TRBD1 (5 bases). V lost 8 bases and J lost 9, with 20 bases in between. The CDR3 is 15 amino acids. The germline CDR1 and CDR2 sequences are SNHLY and FYNNEI. The DNA for the CDR3 is TGTGCCAGCGGGGCCCACCGGGGGACCTCTTCACCCCTCCACTTT. Translation gives CASGAHRGTSSPLHF.

This rearrangement joins TRBV7-9 to TRBJ2-7; D unclear. The CDR3 is 15 amino acids. Germline V gene data show CDR1 as SEHNR and CDR2 as FQNEAQ (reference sequence). Trimming stripped 0 bases from V and 2 bases from J, with 11 bases between. CDR3 protein: CASSLARHNTYEQYF. In DNA, the CDR3 is TGTGCCAGCAGCTTAGCAAGACACAACACCTACGAGCAGTACTTC.

There are many counts of this clonotype. The V gene is TRBV12-2, the J gene TRBJ2-1; TRBD1 is taken as the D call from the table, unchecked against the DNA. TRBV12-2 has pseudogene status. CDR3 length: 17 residues. CDR3 DNA: TGTGCAAGTCGCTTAAGGGGGCACCCCAGCTCCTACAATGAGCAGTTCTTC. Translating gives CASRLRGHPSSYNEQFF.

This clonotype was observed a handful of times. This chain joins TRBV2 and TRBJ2-1, with 9 bases lining up with TRBD2. The junction had 7 bases not matched to a gene; V was cut back by 10 bases and J by 12 bases. CDR3 size: 11 residues. Germline loops: CDR1 SNHLY, CDR2 FYNNEI. The CDR3 spells CATSFSGRQFF. DNA for the CDR3: TGTGCCACCTCCTTTAGCGGGAGGCAGTTCTTC.

This clonotype has ten or more counts. J is TRBJ1-2 and V is TRBV7-9; D is undetermined. Germline V gives CDR1 SEHNR, CDR2 FQNEAQ (reference sequence). The CDR3 length is 15 residues. V lost 6 bases to trimming and J lost 0 bases, with 14 bases between them. CDR3 DNA: TGTGCCAGCAGTCCGATTGAGACCGCTAACTATGGCTACACCTTC. It translates to CASSPIETANYGYTF.

The chain links TRBV7-8 to TRBJ2-5, with D possibly TRBD1 on 5 matching bases. This CDR3 is 13 amino acids long. V lost 1 base, J lost 2 bases, and 5 bases lay in between. In germline, CDR1 is SGHVS, CDR2 FQNEAQ. DNA for the CDR3: TGTGCCAGCAGCTTAGGACAGCAAGAGACCCAGTACTTC. Residues: CASSLGQQETQYF.

This clonotype occurred many times. V usage is TRBV7-9 and J usage is TRBJ2-4; 10 positions match TRBD1. V shed 5 bases, J shed 1 base, and the junction held 11 bases outside the gene matches. This CDR3 region has 18 residues. CDR1 SEHNR and CDR2 FQNEAQ come from the germline V gene (reference sequence). The CDR3, as DNA: TGTGCCAGCAGCATCGGGACAGGGGACCCTTCGGCCAAAAACATTCAGTACTTC. Its protein product is CASSIGTGDPSAKNIQYF.

V usage is TRBV7-6 and J usage is TRBJ2-1; D not certain. CDR3 length equals 13 residues. Trimming took off 1 base at V and 6 bases at J, with 7 bases between the two ends. Germline V lookup: CDR1 SGHVS, CDR2 FNYEAQ. CDR3 in DNA: TGTGCCAGCAGCTTAGTAGGGATCAATGAGCAGTTCTTC. Protein: CASSLVGINEQFF.

Concerning this clonotype itself: This could be a read error, since a much larger clone is one nucleotide away. The V call is TRBV30, the J call TRBJ1-4, with D possibly TRBD1 on 6 matching bases. The length of the CDR3 is 15 residues. Germline CDR1 and CDR2: GTSNPN and SVGIG (reference sequence). For the CDR3, the DNA is TGTGCCCGGAGTTTTTCCGGGGCCCAGGGGGAAAAACTGTTTTTT. Its protein is CARSFSGAQGEKLFF.

This clonotype was seen ten or more times. V is TRBV5-4 and J is TRBJ1-3; D is uncertain. CDR3 size: 15 residues. Germline values: CDR1 SGHNT, CDR2 YYREEE (reference sequence). The V gene lost 0 bases and the J gene lost 8 bases, with 15 bases spanning the gap. CDR3 residues: CASSLVGLDGDTIYF. The CDR3 DNA sequence: TGTGCCAGCAGCTTGGTAGGCCTCGACGGTGACACCATATATTTT.